Below are 18 T cell receptor beta chains sequenced from a single sample in a study of blood T cell repertoires in COVID-19. Profiled with immunoSEQ multiplex PCR; TCRdb holds only in-frame clones, not every one. The sample records 110,000 or so clones, approximately 80% being singletons. Sequencing was done on a sample of peripheral blood. These receptors originate from a man aged 50-59 years with acute or convalescent COVID-19.

The J gene is TRBJ2-7, the V gene TRBV3-1 (or the pseudogene TRBV3-2), with TRBD2 as a possible D gene (5 bases). Germline V gene lookup returns CDR1 LGHDT and CDR2 YNNKEL (reference sequence). V lost 1 base, J lost 0 bases, and 13 bases lay in between. CDR3 length: 16 residues. CDR3 residues: CASSQVWRPSSYEQYF. The CDR3 coding sequence is TGTGCCAGCAGCCAAGTTTGGAGGCCAAGCTCCTACGAGCAGTACTTC.

This clone has only one observation. The J gene is TRBJ1-5, the V gene TRBV28; TRBD1 matches at 8 bases. Germline V gene sequence: CDR1 MDHEN, CDR2 SYDVKM. The length of the CDR3 is 19 residues. Losses at the gene ends were 6 bases for V and 0 bases for J; bases not matched to a gene: 16. The CDR3 DNA follows: TGTGCCAGCAGCTTAGCCCGCCGGACAGGGAGATATAGCAATCAGCCCCAGCATTTT. Encoded protein: CASSLARRTGRYSNQPQHF.

The chain joins TRBV5-6 to TRBJ1-6; D is unclear. This CDR3 region has 16 residues. With 4 bases removed from V and 0 bases from J, the gap between germline ends came to 11 bases. Germline lookup yields CDR1 SGHDT and CDR2 YYEEEE. The CDR3 region is CASSAGLHSYNSPLHF. CDR3 nucleotides: TGTGCCAGCAGCGCAGGACTTCACTCCTATAATTCACCCCTCCACTTT.

The V and J genes are TRBV5-5 and TRBJ2-2; possible D gene TRBD1, 6 bases. The CDR3 contains 15 residues. Per germline, CDR1 SGHKS and CDR2 YYEKEE (reference sequence). V was trimmed by 1 base and J by 3 bases, leaving 10 bases between them. CDR3 loop: CASSLLGADTGELFF. The CDR3 nucleotides are TGTGCCAGCAGCTTGTTGGGGGCCGACACCGGGGAGCTGTTTTTT.

The V call is TRBV6-5, the J call TRBJ1-5; possibly TRBD1 for D (5 bases). Looked up from germline, CDR1 is MNHEY and CDR2 is SVGAGI. V was clipped by 0 bases and J by 11 bases, with 14 bases between them. The CDR3 extends over 14 amino acids. The CDR3 sequence is CASSYSQGTQAQHF. CDR3 bases: TGTGCCAGCAGTTACTCGCAGGGAACCCAGGCCCAGCATTTT.

The rearrangement uses TRBV19 and TRBJ1-4; 10 bases match TRBD1. The CDR3 runs to 15 residues. Trimming took 4 bases from V and 7 from J; bases not matched to a gene: 6. Germline V lookup: CDR1 LNHDA, CDR2 SQIVND (reference sequence). The CDR3: CASSTDRGRSEKLFF. The DNA for the CDR3 is TGTGCCAGTAGTACCGACAGGGGGCGGTCTGAAAAACTGTTTTTT.

The chain couples TRBV30 to TRBJ2-5; weak D call: TRBD2 (5 bases). This CDR3 contains 14 residues. V was shortened by 2 bases and J by 2 bases, with 12 bases between the two germline ends. Germline loops: CDR1 GTSNPN, CDR2 SVGIG (reference sequence). The CDR3 nucleotides read TGTGCCTGGAGTCTCTCGGGGTTTCAAGAGACCCAGTACTTC. It encodes CAWSLSGFQETQYF.

The gene calls are TRBV7-3 and TRBJ2-1; a weak D match, TRBD1 (6 bases). V lost 5 bases and J lost 2, with 13 bases in between. The CDR3 length is 15 residues. Germline CDR1 SGHTA, CDR2 FQGTGA. The CDR3 region has the DNA TGTGCCAGCAGCCCAACAGGGAAGGCCTACAATGAGCAGTTCTTC. Its protein is CASSPTGKAYNEQFF.

The gene calls are TRBV30 and TRBJ1-6; D is unresolved. Deletions cut 2 bases from V and 6 bases from J, with 11 bases between. The CDR3 loop spans 14 amino acids. Germline V gene sequence: CDR1 GTSNPN, CDR2 SVGIG (reference sequence). CDR3 nucleotides: TGTGCCTGGAGTCCCCGGGTTCCTAATTCACCCCTCCACTTT. Protein product: CAWSPRVPNSPLHF.

This clone appeared a single time. V is TRBV3-1 (or the pseudogene TRBV3-2) and J is TRBJ2-1; 12 bases map to TRBD1. The CDR3 has 16 amino acids. Germline V gene sequence: CDR1 LGHDT, CDR2 YNNKEL (reference sequence). J lost 8 bases, V lost 1 base, and 6 bases had no gene match. DNA of the CDR3: TGTGCCAGCAGCCAAGGTATGGGACAGGGGGCCTATGAGCAGTTCTTC. Its translation is CASSQGMGQGAYEQFF.

The CDR3 here is CASSFTGSTGELFF. The CDR3 bases are TGTGCCAGCAGCTTCACAGGTAGCACCGGGGAGCTGTTTTTT. This chain joins TRBV7-9 and TRBJ2-2; the D gene is possibly TRBD1 (5 bases). Deletions cut 3 bases from V and 4 bases from J, with 9 bases between. CDR1 is SEHNR, CDR2 FQNEAQ, per germline (reference sequence). This CDR3 spans 14 amino acids. Drawing the rest from reference TRBV7-9 and TRBJ2-2, the complete variable domain is DTGVSQNPRHKITKRGQNVTFRCDPISEHNRLYWYRQTLGQGPEFLTYFQNEAQLEKSRLLSDRFSAERPKGSFSTLEIQRTEQGDSAMYLCASSFTGSTGELFFGEGSRLTVL.

The rearrangement uses TRBV7-9 and TRBJ2-4; D perhaps matches TRBD2 (6 bases). V gave up 8 bases and J gave up 0 bases, with 14 bases separating them. The CDR3 extends over 15 amino acids. CDR1 SEHNR and CDR2 FQNEAQ come from the germline V gene (reference sequence). CDR3 DNA: TGTGCCAGCGGAGGGGTGCAACTAGCCAAAAACATTCAGTACTTC. It translates to CASGGVQLAKNIQYF.

The V and J genes are TRBV30 and TRBJ1-5; TRBD1 is a possible D gene (6 bases). V lost 3 bases to trimming and J lost 5 bases, with 11 bases between them. The germline V gene encodes CDR1 GTSNPN and CDR2 SVGIG (reference sequence). The CDR3 spans 13 residues. This CDR3 reads CAWSRQAYQPQHF. In DNA, the CDR3 is TGTGCCTGGAGCCGACAGGCTTATCAGCCCCAGCATTTT.

This sequence joins TRBV28 and TRBJ1-5; 7 bases match TRBD1. Germline loops: CDR1 MDHEN, CDR2 SYDVKM. The CDR3 is 17 residues long. The V and J ends lost 5 bases and 3 bases, in that order; junction bases with no gene match: 13. CDR3 nucleotides: TGTGCCAGCAGTCCGTCCCGGGACAGAATCTCCAATCAGCCCCAGCATTTT. This codes for CASSPSRDRISNQPQHF.

The J gene is TRBJ2-1, the V gene TRBV9; D gene ambiguous. The germline gives CDR1 SGDLS, CDR2 YYNGEE. V was pared by 4 bases and J by 3 bases, with 14 bases between. The length of the CDR3 is 15 residues. The CDR3 DNA sequence: TGTGCCAGCAGCCCCAGAGTTGCGGACTACAATGAGCAGTTCTTC. It yields the protein CASSPRVADYNEQFF.

A single count supports this clone. This sequence joins TRBV27 and TRBJ1-5; no clear D gene. The CDR3 has 15 residues. V lost 5 bases and J lost 4, with 15 bases in between. CDR1 and CDR2 from the germline V gene are MNHEY and SMNVEV (reference sequence). The CDR3, as DNA: TGTGCCAGCAGTCGCGGCACAGAGGGTAATCAGCCCCAGCATTTT. This sequence encodes CASSRGTEGNQPQHF.

The chain combines TRBV19 with TRBJ1-1; tentatively, D is TRBD1 (5 bases). The germline V gene encodes CDR1 LNHDA and CDR2 SQIVND (reference sequence). The CDR3 contains 14 residues. The V end was cut by 6 bases, the J end by 8 bases, with 19 bases between. The CDR3 spells CASRLGGTAKEAFF. The DNA of the CDR3 is TGTGCCAGTAGATTGGGGGGAACAGCAAAAGAAGCTTTCTTT.

The genes are TRBV9 and TRBJ1-4, with a tentative D call TRBD1 (5 bases). V was shortened by 0 bases and J by 7 bases, with 13 bases between the two germline ends. The germline V gene has CDR1 SGDLS and CDR2 YYNGEE. The CDR3 covers 15 residues. CDR3 coding DNA: TGTGCCAGCAGCGTAGCCTACGCAGGGTCTGAAAAACTGTTTTTT. Translating gives CASSVAYAGSEKLFF. Complete variable domain (other parts from reference TRBV9 and TRBJ1-4): DSGVTQTPKHLITATGQRVTLRCSPRSGDLSVYWYQQSLDQGLQFLIQYYNGEERAKGNILERFSAQQFPDLHSELNLSSLELGDSALYFCASSVAYAGSEKLFFGSGTQLSVL.